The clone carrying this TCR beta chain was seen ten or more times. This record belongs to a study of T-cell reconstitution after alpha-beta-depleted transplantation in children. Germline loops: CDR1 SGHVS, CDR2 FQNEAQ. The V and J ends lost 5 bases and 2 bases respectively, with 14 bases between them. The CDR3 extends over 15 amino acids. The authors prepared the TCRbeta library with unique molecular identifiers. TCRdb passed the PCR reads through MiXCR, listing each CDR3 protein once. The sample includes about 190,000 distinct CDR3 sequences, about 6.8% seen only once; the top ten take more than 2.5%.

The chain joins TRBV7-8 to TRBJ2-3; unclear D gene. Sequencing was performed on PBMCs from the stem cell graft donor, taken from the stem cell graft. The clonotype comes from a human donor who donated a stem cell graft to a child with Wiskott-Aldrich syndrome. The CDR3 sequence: CASSLEGIPTDTQYF. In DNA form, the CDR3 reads TGTGCCAGCAGCCTAGAAGGAATACCCACAGATACGCAGTATTTT.